This section outlines one T cell receptor beta chain sequence together with its context. The sample is drawn from a study of blood T cell repertoires in COVID-19. With 4 bases clipped from V and 1 base from J, the junction kept 7 bases outside the gene matches. CDR3 length equals 16 residues. Germline-derived CDR1 and CDR2 are SGHVS and FNYEAQ. Per the original data handling: Amplification of reference gene primers provided the estimated nucleated cell counts. Here immunoSEQ multiplex PCR was the method, and the copy in TCRdb shows in-frame clones only, minus some. Clone size and the V and J calls come from that table; the DNA yielded D and trimming. The sample yields some 200,000 clones, 85% to 90% seen once.

This clonotype was sampled from a man younger than 30 with active or convalescent COVID-19. The sample was peripheral blood. This rearrangement joins TRBV7-6 to TRBJ1-1; 9 bases match TRBD1. CDR3 in amino acids: CASSSGQGVRNTEAFF. The CDR3, as DNA: TGTGCCAGCAGCTCGGGACAGGGTGTTCGGAACACTGAAGCTTTCTTT. Variable domain in full (rest from reference TRBV7-6 and TRBJ1-1): GAGVSQSPRYKVTKRGQDVALRCDPISGHVSLYWYRQALGQGPEFLTYFNYEAQQDKSGLPNDRFSAERPEGSISTLTIQRTEQRDSAMYRCASSSGQGVRNTEAFFGQGTRLTVV.